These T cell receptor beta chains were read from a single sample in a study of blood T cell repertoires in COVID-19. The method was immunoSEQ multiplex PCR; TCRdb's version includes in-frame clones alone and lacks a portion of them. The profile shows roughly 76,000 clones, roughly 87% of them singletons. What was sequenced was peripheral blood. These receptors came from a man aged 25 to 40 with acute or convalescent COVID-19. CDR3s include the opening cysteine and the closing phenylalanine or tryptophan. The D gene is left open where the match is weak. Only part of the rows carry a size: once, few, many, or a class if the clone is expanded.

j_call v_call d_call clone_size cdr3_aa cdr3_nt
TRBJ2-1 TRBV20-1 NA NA CSASDPDNEQFF TGCAGTGCTAGTGACCCGGACAATGAGCAGTTCTTC
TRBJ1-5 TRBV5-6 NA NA CASSFRGSNQPQHF TGTGCCAGCAGCTTTAGGGGGAGCAATCAGCCCCAGCATTTT
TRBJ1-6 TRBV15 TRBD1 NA CATSETGRRSYNSPLHF TGTGCCACCAGCGAGACAGGGAGACGCTCCTATAATTCACCCCTCCACTTT
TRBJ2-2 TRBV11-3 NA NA CASSRAGELFF TGTGCCAGCAGTCGGGCCGGGGAGCTGTTTTTT
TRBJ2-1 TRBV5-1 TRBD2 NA CASSPRTSTTRNEQFF TGCGCCAGCAGCCCTCGGACTAGCACCACCCGAAATGAGCAGTTCTTC
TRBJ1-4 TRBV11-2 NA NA CASSFRQNEKLFF TGTGCCAGCAGCTTTAGACAGAATGAAAAACTGTTTTTT
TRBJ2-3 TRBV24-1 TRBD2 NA CATSVDKAGLAGIDTQYF TGTGCCACCAGTGTGGACAAGGCGGGGCTAGCGGGAATCGATACGCAGTATTTT
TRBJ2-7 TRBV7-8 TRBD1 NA CASSPRQGSYEQYF TGTGCCAGCAGTCCTAGACAGGGGTCCTACGAGCAGTACTTC
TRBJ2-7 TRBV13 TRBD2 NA CASSLGLAATYEQYF TGTGCCAGCAGCTTAGGACTAGCGGCGACCTACGAGCAGTACTTC
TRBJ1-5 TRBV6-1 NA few CASSDRVGQPQHF TGTGCCAGCAGTGACAGGGTTGGTCAGCCCCAGCATTTT
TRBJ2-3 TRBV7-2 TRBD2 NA CASSSWVGTSGSDTQYF TGTGCCAGCAGCTCCTGGGTTGGGACTAGCGGTTCAGATACGCAGTATTTT
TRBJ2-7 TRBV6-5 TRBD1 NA CASSPGQGKYEQYF TGTGCCAGCAGTCCGGGACAGGGGAAGTACGAGCAGTACTTC
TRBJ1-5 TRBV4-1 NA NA CASSQDRSYNQPQHF TGCGCCAGCAGCCAAGACAGGTCCTACAATCAGCCCCAGCATTTT
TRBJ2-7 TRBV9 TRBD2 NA CASSVGEGVSYEQYF TGTGCCAGCAGCGTAGGGGAGGGAGTTTCCTACGAGCAGTACTTC
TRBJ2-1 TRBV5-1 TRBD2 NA CASSLGREGASNEQFF TGCGCCAGCAGCCTGGGGCGGGAGGGCGCGAGTAATGAGCAGTTCTTC
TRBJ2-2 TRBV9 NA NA CASSGTGGEITGELFF TGTGCCAGCAGCGGAACGGGGGGCGAGATCACCGGGGAGCTGTTTTTT
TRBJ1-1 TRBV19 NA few CASSPRTLLVEAFF TGTGCCAGTAGTCCGAGGACACTCCTTGTTGAAGCTTTCTTT
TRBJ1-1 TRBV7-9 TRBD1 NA CASRSGQGLVNTEAFF TGTGCCAGCAGATCCGGACAGGGGTTGGTGAACACTGAAGCTTTCTTT
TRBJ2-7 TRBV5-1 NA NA CASSSGGVYEQYF TGCGCCAGCAGCTCTGGGGGCGTTTACGAGCAGTACTTC
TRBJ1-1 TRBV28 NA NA CASSSGSDTEAFF TGTGCCAGCAGTTCCGGCAGCGACACTGAAGCTTTCTTT
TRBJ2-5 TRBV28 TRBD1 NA CASSLGQGAVEETQYF TGTGCCAGCAGCCTGGGACAGGGGGCGGTGGAGGAGACCCAGTACTTC
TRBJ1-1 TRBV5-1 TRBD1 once CASRLSGQGAEAFF TGCGCCAGCCGACTCTCGGGACAGGGGGCTGAAGCTTTCTTT
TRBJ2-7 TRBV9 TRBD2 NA CASSVTSGTSYEQYF TGTGCCAGCAGCGTAACTAGCGGAACTTCCTACGAGCAGTACTTC
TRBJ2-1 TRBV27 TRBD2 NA CASSKLAGGSYNEQFF TGTGCCAGCAGCAAACTAGCGGGAGGATCCTACAATGAGCAGTTCTTC
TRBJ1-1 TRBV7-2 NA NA CASSLVPSGANTEAFF TGTGCCAGCAGCTTAGTCCCCTCAGGGGCGAACACTGAAGCTTTCTTT
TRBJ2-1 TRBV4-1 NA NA CASSPGGLADYNEQFF TGCGCCAGCAGCCCAGGCGGGCTAGCAGATTACAATGAGCAGTTCTTC
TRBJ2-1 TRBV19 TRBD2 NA CASSAQGGVRDEQFF TGTGCCAGTAGCGCCCAGGGAGGGGTGCGGGATGAGCAGTTCTTC
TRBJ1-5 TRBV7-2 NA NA CASSLVSLPSNQPQHF TGTGCCAGCAGCTTAGTCTCTCTCCCTAGCAATCAGCCCCAGCATTTT
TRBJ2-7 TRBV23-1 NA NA CASSQAGRYEQYF TGCGCCAGCAGTCAGGCAGGGCGCTACGAGCAGTACTTC
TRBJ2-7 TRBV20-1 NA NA CSARDLREQYF TGCAGTGCTAGAGATCTTCGCGAGCAGTACTTC
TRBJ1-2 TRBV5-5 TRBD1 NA CASSKDPRTGGYGYTF TGTGCCAGCAGCAAGGACCCAAGGACAGGGGGTTATGGCTACACCTTC
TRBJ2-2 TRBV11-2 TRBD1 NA CASSPGTGNTGELFF TGTGCCAGCAGCCCCGGGACAGGGAACACCGGGGAGCTGTTTTTT
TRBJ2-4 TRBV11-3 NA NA CASSPPGENIQYF TGTGCCAGCAGCCCACCAGGGGAAAACATTCAGTACTTC
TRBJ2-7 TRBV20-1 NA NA CSARGRDEQYF TGCAGTGCTAGAGGACGGGACGAGCAGTACTTC
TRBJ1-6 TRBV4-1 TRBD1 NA CASSQDPGTGGSPLHF TGCGCCAGCAGCCAAGATCCCGGGACAGGTGGTTCACCCCTCCACTTT
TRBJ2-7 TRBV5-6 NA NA CASSFGPGEQYF TGTGCCAGCAGTTTCGGTCCGGGCGAGCAGTACTTC
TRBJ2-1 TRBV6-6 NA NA CASSQASGAFNEQFF TGTGCCAGCAGTCAAGCAAGTGGAGCGTTCAATGAGCAGTTCTTC
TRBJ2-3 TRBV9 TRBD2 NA CASSSMGTSRTDTQYF TGTGCCAGCAGCTCCATGGGGACTAGCAGAACAGATACGCAGTATTTT
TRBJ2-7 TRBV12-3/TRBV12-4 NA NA CASSPRDTYEQYF TGTGCCAGCAGCCCAAGGGACACCTACGAGCAGTACTTC
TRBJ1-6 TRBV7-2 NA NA CASSPQAPRMGSPLHF TGTGCCAGCAGTCCCCAGGCCCCCCGGATGGGTTCACCCCTCCACTTT
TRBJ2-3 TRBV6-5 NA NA CASSPANTDTQYF TGTGCCAGCAGCCCCGCTAACACAGATACGCAGTATTTT
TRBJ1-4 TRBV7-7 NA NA CASSKRPGTNEKLFF TGTGCCAGCAGCAAAAGGCCGGGAACAAATGAAAAACTGTTTTTT
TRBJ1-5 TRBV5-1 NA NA CASSFSDSGQPQHF TGCGCCAGCAGCTTCAGTGACAGCGGGCAGCCCCAGCATTTT
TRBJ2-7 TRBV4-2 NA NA CASSQEGSYEQYF TGTGCCAGCAGCCAAGAGGGCAGCTACGAGCAGTACTTC
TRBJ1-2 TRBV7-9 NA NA CASSLQGRYGYTF TGTGCCAGCAGCTTACAGGGGAGATATGGCTACACCTTC
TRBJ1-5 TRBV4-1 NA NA CASSQEIGRNQPQHF TGCGCCAGCAGCCAAGAGATTGGCCGCAATCAGCCCCAGCATTTT
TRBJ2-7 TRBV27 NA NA CASRPRRDSYEQYF TGTGCCAGCAGGCCGCGGAGGGATTCTTACGAGCAGTACTTC
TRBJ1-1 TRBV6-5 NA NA CASSYLTDSKAFF TGTGCCAGCAGTTACTTGACAGACTCGAAAGCTTTCTTT
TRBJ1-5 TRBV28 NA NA CASSLPRQPQHF TGTGCCAGCAGTTTACCGCGTCAGCCCCAGCATTTT